The 29 T cell receptor beta chains below come from one sample, sequenced in a study of beta chain features in type 1 diabetes. The study reverse transcribed the entire isolated RNA, so it sequenced expressed TCRB transcripts. TCRdb's table, derived via immunoSEQ multiplex PCR, lists solely in-frame clones and lacks some. The repertoire has 900,000 or so clones, about 17% of them found once; the top ten carry roughly 0.025%. The sequenced material came from naive CD4+ T cells from blood. The receptor set was obtained from a young woman in good health.

As for this clone: This specimen includes other DNA sequences encoding the same CDR3. CDR3 nucleotides: TGTGCCAGCAGTTTACCTAGCGGGAACTACAATGAGCAGTTCTTC. Translating it yields CASSLPSGNYNEQFF. The J gene is TRBJ2-1, the V gene TRBV28, with TRBD2 matching 9 bases. J gave up 3 bases and V 2 bases, and 2 bases lay outside the gene matches. Germline V gene lookup returns CDR1 MDHEN and CDR2 SYDVKM. The length of the CDR3 is 15 residues. Using reference TRBV28 and TRBJ2-1 for the parts outside the CDR3, the full variable domain is DVKVTQSSRYLVKRTGEKVFLECVQDMDHENMFWYRQDPGLGLRLIYFSYDVKMKEKGDIPEGYSVSREKKERFSLILESASTNQTSMYLCASSLPSGNYNEQFFGPGTRLTVL.

The chain uses TRBV7-9 and TRBJ1-1; TRBD1 agrees at 11 bases. Trimming removed 5 bases from V and 5 bases from J; junction bases left unmatched: 10. From germline, CDR1 is SEHNR and CDR2 FQNEAQ (reference sequence). The CDR3 loop spans 16 amino acids. Written as DNA, the CDR3 is TGTGCCAGCAGCCACCGAGGACAGGGGGCAATTACTGAAGCTTTCTTT. It translates to CASSHRGQGAITEAFF.

This chain links TRBV4-1 with TRBJ2-7, with 8 bases fitting TRBD2. With 2 bases clipped from V and 4 bases from J, the junction kept 7 bases outside the gene matches. This CDR3 has 15 amino acids. The germline V gene encodes CDR1 MGHRA and CDR2 YSYEKL. The CDR3 DNA reads TGCGCCAGCAGCCAAATCGGTAGCGGGAATTACGAGCAGTACTTC. Its translation: CASSQIGSGNYEQYF.

V and J are TRBV7-2 and TRBJ2-1; TRBD2 might be the D (5 bases). In germline, CDR1 is SGHTA, CDR2 FQGNSA. The CDR3 covers 13 residues. Deletions cut 0 bases from V and 9 bases from J, with 9 bases between. CDR3 coding DNA: TGTGCCAGCAGCTTAGCCGGAGGTGCTGAGCAGTTCTTC. It codes for CASSLAGGAEQFF.

This clone was counted between two and nine times. This chain joins TRBV5-6 and TRBJ1-5, with D maybe TRBD1 (5 bases). In germline, CDR1 is SGHDT, CDR2 YYEEEE. The CDR3 is 14 amino acids. With 4 bases removed from V and 3 bases from J, the gap between germline ends came to 11 bases. CDR3 sequence (DNA): TGTGCCAGCAGCCGGGGGAGGAACAATCAGCCCCAGCATTTT. Its protein product is CASSRGRNNQPQHF.

CDR3 nucleotides: TGTGCCAGCAGCGGGGTGTCGAGCTCCTACGAGCAGTACTTC. The encoded protein is CASSGVSSSYEQYF. The genes are TRBV6-5 and TRBJ2-7, with TRBD2 as a possible D gene (5 bases). CDR1 MNHEY and CDR2 SVGAGI come from the germline V gene. V was shortened by 6 bases and J by 0 bases, with 12 bases between the two germline ends. This CDR3 region has 14 residues.

The CDR3 DNA reads as TGTGCCAGCAGCTTGAACAGGGGGCGTTCTGGGGCCAACGTCCTGACTTTC. Encoded protein: CASSLNRGRSGANVLTF. The chain uses TRBV5-4 and TRBJ2-6; 9 positions agree with TRBD1. The V gene end was trimmed by 1 base and the J gene end by 1 base; junction bases not matched to a gene: 3. CDR3 length: 17 amino acids. Looked up from germline, CDR1 is SGHNT and CDR2 is YYREEE (reference sequence).

V is TRBV21-1 and J is TRBJ2-1. TRBV21-1 has pseudogene status. This CDR3 region has 14 residues. The CDR3 is CASRGAGDFNEQFF. Written as DNA, the CDR3 is TGTGCCAGCCGAGGGGCCGGGGATTTCAATGAGCAGTTCTTC.

This rearrangement joins TRBV4-3 to TRBJ2-6, with TRBD1 matching over 9 bases. Germline CDR1 is LGHNA and CDR2 is YSLEER. After removal of 0 bases from V and 0 bases from J, the junction contained 12 bases not matched to a gene. This CDR3 comprises 21 residues. The CDR3 reads CASSQDRRRTTGGSGANVLTF. Written as DNA, the CDR3 is TGCGCCAGCAGCCAAGACCGGCGGAGGACGACAGGGGGCTCTGGGGCCAACGTCCTGACTTTC.

This clone was seen more than once but under ten times. The rearrangement joins TRBV6-5 to TRBJ1-1; D gene unclear. This CDR3 region has 13 residues. Per the germline V gene, CDR1 is MNHEY and CDR2 is SVGAGI. Between the trimmed V and J ends, which lost 7 bases and 10 bases, there was a span of 19 bases. DNA of the CDR3: TGTGCCAGCACCTCCCTAGTTACTGCAGGAGCTTTCTTT. Protein: CASTSLVTAGAFF.

This clone was seen a handful of times. This sequence joins TRBV5-6 and TRBJ2-3; 7 bases agree with TRBD2. V dropped 1 base and J dropped 5; count of bases not matched to a gene: 7. Germline CDR1 SGHDT, CDR2 YYEEEE. This CDR3 spans 15 amino acids. Written as DNA, the CDR3 is TGTGCCAGCAGCTTGTGGGCTAGCGGCCGAGATACGCAGTATTTT. Translated, it gives CASSLWASGRDTQYF.

In DNA, the CDR3 is TGTGCCAGCAGCCTGAGACACAACACCGGGGAGCTGTTTTTT. Translating it yields CASSLRHNTGELFF. The V gene is TRBV14, the J gene TRBJ2-2, with D unclear. CDR3 length: 14 residues. Germline-derived CDR1 and CDR2 are SGHDN and FVKESK. Trimming shortened V by 4 bases and J by 2 bases, and 8 bases separated the two germline ends.

J is TRBJ2-3 and V is TRBV10-3; D is perhaps TRBD1 or TRBD2 (6 bases each). Germline values: CDR1 ENHRY, CDR2 SYGVKD. This CDR3 is 15 amino acids long. The V end was cut by 2 bases, the J end by 2 bases, with 11 bases between. The CDR3 sequence is CAISEGGLYTDTQYF. CDR3 DNA: TGTGCCATCAGTGAGGGGGGGCTGTACACAGATACGCAGTATTTT.

This clone came up a few times. CDR3 bases: TGCGCCAGCAGTGGGGGGGTTCCTATGAACACTGAAGCTTTCTTT. Translated, it gives CASSGGVPMNTEAFF. This rearrangement joins TRBV4-3 to TRBJ1-1; TRBD1 might be the D (5 bases). The CDR3 extends over 15 amino acids. Germline V gives CDR1 LGHNA, CDR2 YSLEER. V was cut by 6 bases and J by 0 bases, with 14 bases left in between.

This clone was seen more than once but under ten times. This rearrangement joins TRBV7-9 to TRBJ2-1; 7 bases match TRBD2. The CDR3 has 16 residues. From germline, CDR1 is SEHNR and CDR2 FQNEAQ (reference sequence). V was pared by 1 base and J by 2 bases, with 5 bases of the junction left unmatched. The CDR3 loop is CASSLGLAATYNEQFF. Written as DNA, the CDR3 is TGTGCCAGCAGCTTAGGACTAGCTGCGACCTACAATGAGCAGTTCTTC.

The chain uses TRBV7-9 and TRBJ1-6; 9 bases are a match to TRBD1. The J segment lost 7 bases and the V segment lost 1 base, leaving 5 bases of the junction unmatched. The CDR3 runs to 16 residues. Per the germline V gene, CDR1 is SEHNR and CDR2 is FQNEAQ (reference sequence). CDR3: CASSLGGGTGNSPLHF. The CDR3 bases are TGTGCCAGCAGCTTAGGAGGGGGGACAGGGAATTCACCCCTCCACTTT.

The chain recombines TRBV4-3 with TRBJ1-3, with D unresolved. This CDR3 spans 16 amino acids. Trimming took off 4 bases at V and 2 bases at J, with 15 bases between the two ends. The germline CDR1 and CDR2 sequences are LGHNA and YSLEER. Written as DNA, the CDR3 is TGCGCCAGCAGCCGCGGCTGGGAAAAGGCTGGAAACACCATATATTTT. Encoded protein: CASSRGWEKAGNTIYF.

The gene calls are TRBV7-8 and TRBJ2-2, with D unclear. V shed 7 bases and J shed 4 bases, with 13 bases lying between them. CDR3 length equals 14 residues. Germline V gives CDR1 SGHVS, CDR2 FQNEAQ. The CDR3 region is CASTQGGITGELFF. CDR3 in DNA: TGTGCCAGCACACAAGGTGGCATCACCGGGGAGCTGTTTTTT.

V usage is TRBV12-2 and J usage is TRBJ2-7. TRBV12-2 is recorded as a pseudogene. The CDR3 sequence is 16 residues long. The CDR3, as DNA: TGTGCAAGTCGCTTAGCGGACCAGACATACGTCTACGAGCAGTACTTC. It translates to CASRLADQTYVYEQYF.

The chain couples TRBV4-3 to TRBJ1-4; TRBD1 might be the D (5 bases). The germline CDR1 and CDR2 sequences are LGHNA and YSLEER. Trimming removed 3 bases at V and 8 bases at J, with 16 bases between. This CDR3 is built from 15 residues. The CDR3 DNA reads TGCGCCAGCAGCCACGAACTAAGGGGATACGAAAAACTGTTTTTT. It yields the protein CASSHELRGYEKLFF.

This clone has only a few counts. V and J are TRBV19 and TRBJ2-1; 7 nucleotides align to TRBD2. V gave up 0 bases and J gave up 12 bases; unmatched junction bases: 8. The length of the CDR3 is 14 residues. The V gene's germline CDR1 is LNHDA and CDR2 SQIVND (reference sequence). The chain's CDR3 is CASSIEAGGSGQFF. The CDR3 coding sequence is TGTGCCAGTAGTATAGAAGCTGGCGGGAGCGGGCAGTTCTTC.

This sequence joins TRBV29-1 and TRBJ2-7; 7 bases line up with TRBD1. CDR1 and CDR2 (germline): SQVTM, ANQGSEA. Trimming at V came to 4 bases and at J to 4 bases, leaving 4 bases not matched to a gene. The CDR3 sequence is 12 residues long. CDR3: CSVGNRGYEQYF. In DNA, the CDR3 is TGCAGCGTTGGGAACAGGGGTTACGAGCAGTACTTC.

This clone occurred a few times. Other DNA sequences in this specimen translate into the identical CDR3. The rearrangement uses TRBV2 and TRBJ2-1; D is undetermined. This CDR3 contains 13 residues. Germline CDR1 SNHLY, CDR2 FYNNEI. V was pared by 4 bases and J by 3 bases, with 7 bases between. The CDR3 DNA is TGTGCCAGCAGTGGTTTGGGCTACAATGAGCAGTTCTTC. It encodes CASSGLGYNEQFF.

This chain links TRBV10-3 with TRBJ2-7; TRBD2 matches 11 bases. The CDR3 runs to 14 residues. The germline V gene encodes CDR1 ENHRY and CDR2 SYGVKD. The ends lost 10 bases at V and 4 bases at J; junction bases unmatched: 9. CDR3 in DNA: TGTGCCACCATGGTGACTAGCGGGAATTACGAGCAGTACTTC. It codes for CATMVTSGNYEQYF.

The V gene is TRBV19, the J gene TRBJ2-3; TRBD2 is a possible D gene (6 bases). The CDR3 length is 14 residues. Trimming left V 6 bases short and J 6 bases short, with 16 bases between. Germline CDR1 is LNHDA and CDR2 is SQIVND (reference sequence). CDR3 sequence: CASRRGEAGDTQYF. The CDR3 DNA reads TGTGCCAGTAGACGTGGGGAGGCGGGGGATACGCAGTATTTT.

As to this clone: The same CDR3 can be traced to other DNA sequences in this sample. This chain links TRBV19 with TRBJ1-2, with 7 bases matching TRBD1. CDR1 LNHDA and CDR2 SQIVND come from the germline V gene (reference sequence). The CDR3 loop spans 12 amino acids. Trimming at V came to 5 bases and at J to 7 bases, leaving 4 bases not matched to a gene. The CDR3 coding sequence is TGTGCCAGTAGTCCGAGGACAGGTGGCTACACCTTC. Translation: CASSPRTGGYTF.

This chain uses TRBV2 with TRBJ1-6, with TRBD1 matching over 9 bases. Per germline, CDR1 SNHLY and CDR2 FYNNEI. The V segment lost 6 bases and the J segment 4 bases; nucleotides outside the gene matches: 10. The CDR3 loop spans 17 amino acids. For the CDR3, the DNA is TGTGCCAGCAGGAAGGGCCCCGGGACAGGGTATAATTCACCCCTCCACTTT. Protein sequence: CASRKGPGTGYNSPLHF. Full variable domain (outside the CDR3, taken from reference TRBV2 and TRBJ1-6): EPEVTQTPSHQVTQMGQEVILRCVPISNHLYFYWYRQILGQKVEFLVSFYNNEISEKSEIFDDQFSVERPDGSNFTLKIRSTKLEDSAMYFCASRKGPGTGYNSPLHFGNGTRLTVT.

This clone turned up a few times. Here the CDR3 reads CASSRIHTGAGELFF. The CDR3 nucleotides read TGTGCCAGCAGTCGAATCCATACAGGGGCCGGGGAGCTGTTTTTT. This chain connects TRBV6-5 to TRBJ2-2, with 7 bases that match TRBD1. The junction had 9 bases not matched to a gene; V was cut back by 5 bases and J by 6 bases. Germline CDR1 is MNHEY and CDR2 is SVGAGI. CDR3 length: 15 residues.

Of note for this clone: The sample contains more than one DNA sequence encoding this CDR3. The chain joins TRBV7-9 to TRBJ2-2, with a tentative D call TRBD2 (6 bases). The CDR3 sequence is 14 residues long. Germline V lookup: CDR1 SEHNR, CDR2 FQNEAQ (reference sequence). Deletions cut 0 bases from V and 4 bases from J, with 6 bases between. The CDR3 is CASSLAGGTGELFF. DNA for the CDR3: TGTGCCAGCAGCTTAGCGGGAGGCACCGGGGAGCTGTTTTTT.